The T cell receptor beta chain under discussion was sequenced for a study of shared clonotypes between healthy human individuals. Germline V lookup: CDR1 SEHNR, CDR2 FQNEAQ (reference sequence). Trimming pared 5 bases from V and 7 bases from J, leaving 12 bases between. The CDR3 is made up of 12 amino acids. CD4+ cell separation produced CD45RA+ naive and CD45RA-negative memory subsets. Study-level points and caveats: When compared with the clonotypes that were shared by all four sorted-subset donors, the non-shared clonotypes turned out to have lower generation probabilities.

Libraries were prepared by immunoSEQ multiplex PCR; TCRdb keeps only in-frame clonotypes and omits some of them. There are roughly 500,000 clones in the sample; 90% to 96% occur only once, and about 0.057% lies in the top ten. Comments on this clone: Its target is not known.

The chain carries TRBV7-9 and TRBJ2-7; D call uncertain. The TCR comes from a woman aged 30 to 39 in good health. Material: naive CD4+ T cells sorted from blood. Documented subset: CD45RA+ positively selected. The CDR3 protein is CASSPGTEEQYF. In nucleotides, the CDR3 is TGTGCCAGCAGCCCAGGTACGGAGGAGCAGTACTTC. Looking up the rest from reference TRBV7-9 and TRBJ2-7 gives the full variable domain: DTGVSQNPRHKITKRGQNVTFRCDPISEHNRLYWYRQTLGQGPEFLTYFQNEAQLEKSRLLSDRFSAERPKGSFSTLEIQRTEQGDSAMYLCASSPGTEEQYFGPGTRLTVT.